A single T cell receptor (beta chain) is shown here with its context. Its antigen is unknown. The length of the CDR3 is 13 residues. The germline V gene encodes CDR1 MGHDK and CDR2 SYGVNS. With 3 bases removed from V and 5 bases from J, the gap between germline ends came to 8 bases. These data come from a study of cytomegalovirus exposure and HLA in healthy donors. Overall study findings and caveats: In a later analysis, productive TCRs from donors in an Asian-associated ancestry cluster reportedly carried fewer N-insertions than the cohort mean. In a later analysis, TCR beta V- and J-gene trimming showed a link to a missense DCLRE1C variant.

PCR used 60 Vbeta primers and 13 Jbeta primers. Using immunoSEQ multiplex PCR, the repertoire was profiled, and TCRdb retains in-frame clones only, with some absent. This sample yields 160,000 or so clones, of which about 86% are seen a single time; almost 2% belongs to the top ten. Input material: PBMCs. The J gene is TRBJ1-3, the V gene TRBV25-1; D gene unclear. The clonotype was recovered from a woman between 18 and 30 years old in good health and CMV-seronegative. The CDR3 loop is CASSDLTRNTIYF. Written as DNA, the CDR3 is TGTGCCAGCAGTGATCTTACACGAAACACCATATATTTT.